The clone carrying this TCR beta chain was picked up one time. The Seattle patients, enrolled during active infection, were followed longitudinally. This entry comes from a study of blood T cell repertoires in COVID-19. At the level of the study: Material from acute and convalescent COVID-19 was sourced from the United States, Italy and Spain.

Clones were sequenced by immunoSEQ multiplex PCR, and TCRdb holds only the in-frame ones, with some missing. The repertoire holds approximately 300,000 clones, around 90% seen once, with about 1% in the top ten. CDR3 length: 12 amino acids. Trimming stripped 7 bases from V and 6 bases from J, with 13 bases between. CDR1 SGDLS and CDR2 YYNGEE come from the germline V gene. The V gene is TRBV9, the J gene TRBJ1-2; D is ambiguous. This TCR came from a woman aged 40 to 50 with COVID-19, enrolled during active disease. The specimen was peripheral blood. The CDR3 DNA follows: TGTGCCAGCGCCGGGCGGGTCGATGGCTACACCTTC. Residues: CASAGRVDGYTF.